This T cell receptor (beta chain) was sequenced in a study of cytomegalovirus exposure and HLA in healthy donors. Study-level background: An earlier analysis identified 117 million unique TCR beta sequences in some 170 million T cells. A data release that came early held 80 million to 95 million unique TCRs from HLA-typed donors.

Findings of the study overall: As immune exposure information, only CMV serostatus was available.

Worth noting for this clone: Antigen: not known.

The J segment lost 4 bases and the V segment lost 4 bases, leaving 3 bases of the junction unmatched. Germline CDR1 reads MNHEY; CDR2 reads SMNVEV (reference sequence). CDR3 size: 15 residues. The primer mix had 60 Vbeta and 13 Jbeta primers. Profiled with immunoSEQ multiplex PCR; TCRdb holds only in-frame clones, not every one. In all, the sample yields about 130,000 clones. The origin of this receptor is a man in his forties or fifties in good health and CMV-seronegative. The gene calls are TRBV27 and TRBJ2-2; 10 bases agree with TRBD1. The sample comprised PBMCs. The CDR3 sequence: CASSWRDRGTGELFF. In nucleotides, the CDR3 is TGTGCCAGCAGTTGGAGGGACAGGGGCACCGGGGAGCTGTTTTTT.